Here is one T cell receptor (beta chain) with its context. V lost 3 bases, J lost 0 bases, and 8 bases lay in between. CDR1 is SNHLY, CDR2 FYNNEI, per germline. The CDR3 extends over 14 amino acids. This sample was included in a study of blood T cell repertoires in COVID-19. TCRdb's copy holds only in-frame clones and misses some; the assay was immunoSEQ multiplex PCR. The sample holds 200,000 or so clones, approximately 79% seen once. The J gene is TRBJ1-1, the V gene TRBV2, with D possibly matching TRBD1 (6 bases). The sequence was obtained from a young man with active or convalescent COVID-19. The sequenced material came from peripheral blood. The CDR3 spells CASSDQGLNTEAFF. CDR3 sequence (DNA): TGTGCCAGCAGTGATCAGGGGTTGAACACTGAAGCTTTCTTT.